The present T cell receptor beta chain was sequenced within a study of shared clonotypes between healthy human individuals. Whole-study findings and limits: Non-shared clonotypes showed lower generation probabilities than clonotypes common to all four donors.

V was pared by 0 bases and J by 8 bases, with 5 bases of the junction left unmatched. The CDR3 runs 14 residues. Germline-derived CDR1 and CDR2 are SGHDT and YYEEEE. Naive CD8 populations comprised CD45RO-negative cells positively selected for CCR7, excluding terminally differentiated effector memory CD45RA+ cells. As concerns this clone: As yet, its antigen is unknown.

At the deep level, the assay was run. The protocol was immunoSEQ multiplex PCR, while the TCRdb copy is restricted to in-frame clones and leaves out a portion. The sample consists of around 1.9 million clones, around 93% of them appearing once. V gene TRBV5-6 combines with J gene TRBJ1-2, with TRBD1 matching over 9 bases. The receptor was isolated from a young man in good health. Some clones in this sample may be carry-over from other donors' samples. Material: naive CD8+ T cells from PBMCs. CDR3 nucleotides: TGTGCCAGCAGCTTGGGGACAGGGGATTCGGGCTACACCTTC. Translation: CASSLGTGDSGYTF. Full variable domain (outside the CDR3, taken from reference TRBV5-6 and TRBJ1-2): DAGVTQSPTHLIKTRGQQVTLRCSPKSGHDTVSWYQQALGQGPQFIFQYYEEEERQRGNFPDRFSGHQFPNYSSELNVNALLLGDSALYLCASSLGTGDSGYTFGSGTRLTVV.